These T cell receptor beta chains were read from a single sample in a study of T cells in Graves' hyperthyroidism and ophthalmopathy. TCRdb passed the multiplex PCR reads through MiXCR, listing each CDR3 protein once. This table has a few hundred thousand distinct CDR3 sequences, about 14% appearing once. Sequencing input: blood. The receptors were sampled from a woman aged 40 to 50 with Graves' hyperthyroidism. The conserved cysteine and the conserved F or W are not part of the CDR3 here. Rows may omit the clone size; those that give it use once, few, many or a size class.

V gene: TRBV12-5; J gene: TRBJ1-1; clone size: many; CDR3 protein: ASSSQGANTEAF
V gene: TRBV7-9; J gene: TRBJ1-6; clone size: .; CDR3 protein: ASSLTTGQGNSPLH
V gene: TRBV12-3/TRBV12-4; J gene: TRBJ2-1; clone size: .; CDR3 protein: ASRNLHEQF
V gene: TRBV20-1; J gene: TRBJ2-5; clone size: many; CDR3 protein: SARGREALTFGAQY
V gene: TRBV28; J gene: TRBJ2-7; clone size: many; CDR3 protein: ASSQRVAVLGSYEQY
V gene: TRBV27; J gene: TRBJ1-6; clone size: many; CDR3 protein: ASSTPTLFGNSPLH
V gene: TRBV20-1; J gene: TRBJ1-2; clone size: .; CDR3 protein: SAIIMIYGYT
V gene: TRBV7-9; J gene: TRBJ2-7; clone size: .; CDR3 protein: ASSSLTSPYEQY
V gene: TRBV9; J gene: TRBJ2-1; clone size: once; CDR3 protein: ASSVGDRGREQF
V gene: TRBV12-3/TRBV12-4; J gene: TRBJ2-4; clone size: many; CDR3 protein: ASSARGGNIQY
V gene: TRBV7-9; J gene: TRBJ1-6; clone size: .; CDR3 protein: ASIRGQNSPLH
V gene: TRBV3-1; J gene: TRBJ2-1; clone size: .; CDR3 protein: ASSQDMVEQF
V gene: TRBV15; J gene: TRBJ2-7; clone size: many; CDR3 protein: ATSSERAFSYEQY
V gene: TRBV6-9; J gene: TRBJ2-7; clone size: .; CDR3 protein: ASSYRREASYEQY
V gene: TRBV18; J gene: TRBJ2-7; clone size: many; CDR3 protein: ASSTLSGTGAEQY
V gene: TRBV7-9; J gene: TRBJ1-2; clone size: .; CDR3 protein: ASSLAPQRGGAGGYT
V gene: TRBV30; J gene: TRBJ2-7; clone size: many; CDR3 protein: ACRESSYEQY
V gene: TRBV12-3/TRBV12-4; J gene: TRBJ2-2; clone size: many; CDR3 protein: ASSYIGLAGGSGELF
V gene: TRBV18; J gene: TRBJ1-1; clone size: many; CDR3 protein: ASSPFADTEAF
V gene: TRBV2; J gene: TRBJ2-3; clone size: many; CDR3 protein: ASRLARNGTDTQY
V gene: TRBV11-3; J gene: TRBJ2-1; clone size: many; CDR3 protein: ASSTPFGTSGRFNNEQF
V gene: TRBV6-2/TRBV6-3; J gene: TRBJ2-1; clone size: few; CDR3 protein: ASSYNGFNEQF
V gene: TRBV5-5; J gene: TRBJ2-2; clone size: few; CDR3 protein: ASSLRSSGTTGELF
V gene: TRBV10-3; J gene: TRBJ2-5; clone size: many; CDR3 protein: AISEGTSGRETQY
V gene: TRBV28; J gene: TRBJ2-3; clone size: .; CDR3 protein: ASSLWKAGGLDTQY
V gene: TRBV9; J gene: TRBJ2-2; clone size: few; CDR3 protein: ASSVDSRFETTDTGELF
V gene: TRBV30; J gene: TRBJ1-1; clone size: many; CDR3 protein: AWSTGNNPEAF
V gene: TRBV6-5; J gene: TRBJ2-6; clone size: many; CDR3 protein: ASSYSTGGGANVLT
V gene: TRBV7-8; J gene: TRBJ2-7; clone size: many; CDR3 protein: ASSPTRLAGTTYEQY
V gene: TRBV7-9; J gene: TRBJ2-3; clone size: many; CDR3 protein: ASSLPSAGDTQY
V gene: TRBV6-1; J gene: TRBJ2-3; clone size: many; CDR3 protein: ASSEDAGSFTDTQY
V gene: TRBV3-1; J gene: TRBJ1-2; clone size: many; CDR3 protein: ASSQAGFYGYT
V gene: TRBV11-1; J gene: TRBJ2-3; clone size: many; CDR3 protein: ASSIEREAQHPGDTQY
V gene: TRBV6-1; J gene: TRBJ1-1; clone size: .; CDR3 protein: ATGTTPNEAF
V gene: TRBV13; J gene: TRBJ2-1; clone size: few; CDR3 protein: ASSLRGRNNNEQF
V gene: TRBV5-1; J gene: TRBJ1-4; clone size: .; CDR3 protein: ASSLDRADGGYEKLF
V gene: TRBV5-1; J gene: TRBJ2-7; clone size: many; CDR3 protein: ASRVGNGGYEQY
V gene: TRBV3-1; J gene: TRBJ1-6; clone size: .; CDR3 protein: ASSQDGFVSSYNSPLH
V gene: TRBV12-3/TRBV12-4; J gene: TRBJ2-2; clone size: .; CDR3 protein: ASSLGAGLVKNTGELF
V gene: TRBV7-2; J gene: TRBJ2-2; clone size: .; CDR3 protein: ASSLADTNTGGLF
V gene: TRBV4-2; J gene: TRBJ2-3; clone size: few; CDR3 protein: ASSQYSGGRGTDTQY
V gene: TRBV19; J gene: TRBJ2-5; clone size: few; CDR3 protein: ASSIWTEETQY
V gene: TRBV15; J gene: TRBJ1-5; clone size: few; CDR3 protein: ATSIAEYSNQPQH
V gene: TRBV28; J gene: TRBJ2-7; clone size: many; CDR3 protein: ASSLTGQEQY
V gene: TRBV12-3/TRBV12-4; J gene: TRBJ2-7; clone size: many; CDR3 protein: ASSLGDYDEQY
V gene: TRBV28; J gene: TRBJ2-7; clone size: .; CDR3 protein: ASTYQGGAYEQY
V gene: TRBV5-1; J gene: TRBJ2-1; clone size: .; CDR3 protein: SSKQVAGEEQF
V gene: TRBV7-2; J gene: TRBJ2-5; clone size: many; CDR3 protein: ASSLVRDETQY
V gene: TRBV18; J gene: TRBJ1-3; clone size: many; CDR3 protein: ASSQTVSERNTIY
V gene: TRBV12-3/TRBV12-4; J gene: TRBJ1-4; clone size: few; CDR3 protein: ASRPRVPNEKLF
V gene: TRBV7-2; J gene: TRBJ2-1; clone size: many; CDR3 protein: ASSLAIVGGNEQF
V gene: TRBV12-3/TRBV12-4; J gene: TRBJ1-2; clone size: many; CDR3 protein: ASSPGTPNYGYT
V gene: TRBV7-2; J gene: TRBJ2-3; clone size: few; CDR3 protein: ASSAREHTDTQY
V gene: TRBV27; J gene: TRBJ2-7; clone size: few; CDR3 protein: ASSLYGHGSYEQY
V gene: TRBV20-1; J gene: TRBJ2-4; clone size: few; CDR3 protein: SATKTGSNGNIQY
V gene: TRBV7-8; J gene: TRBJ2-7; clone size: many; CDR3 protein: ASSSEVGLAGVYYEQY
V gene: TRBV20-1; J gene: TRBJ2-3; clone size: .; CDR3 protein: SASYSLISTDTQY
V gene: TRBV30; J gene: TRBJ1-2; clone size: many; CDR3 protein: AWRTGANYGYT